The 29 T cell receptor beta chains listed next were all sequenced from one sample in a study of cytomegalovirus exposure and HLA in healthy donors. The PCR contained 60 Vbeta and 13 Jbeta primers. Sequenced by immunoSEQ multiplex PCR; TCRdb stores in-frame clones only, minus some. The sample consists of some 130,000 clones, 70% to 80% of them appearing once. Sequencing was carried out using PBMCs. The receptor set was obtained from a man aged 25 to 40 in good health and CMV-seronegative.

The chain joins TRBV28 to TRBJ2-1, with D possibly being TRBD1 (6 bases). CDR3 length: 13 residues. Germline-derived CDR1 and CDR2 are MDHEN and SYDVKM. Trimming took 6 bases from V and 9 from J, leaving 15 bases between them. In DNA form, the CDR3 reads TGTGCCAGCAGCCCCAGGGGAGCTGCTGAGCAGTTCTTC. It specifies CASSPRGAAEQFF. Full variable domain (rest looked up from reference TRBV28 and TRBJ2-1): DVKVTQSSRYLVKRTGEKVFLECVQDMDHENMFWYRQDPGLGLRLIYFSYDVKMKEKGDIPEGYSVSREKKERFSLILESASTNQTSMYLCASSPRGAAEQFFGPGTRLTVL.

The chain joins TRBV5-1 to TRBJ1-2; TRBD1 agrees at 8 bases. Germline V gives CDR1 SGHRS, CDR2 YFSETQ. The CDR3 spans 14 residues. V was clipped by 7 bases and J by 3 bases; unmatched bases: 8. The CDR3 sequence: CASRLQGVHYGYTF. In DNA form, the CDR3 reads TGCGCCAGCCGGCTACAGGGGGTCCACTATGGCTACACCTTC. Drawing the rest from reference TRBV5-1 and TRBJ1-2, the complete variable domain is KAGVTQTPRYLIKTRGQQVTLSCSPISGHRSVSWYQQTPGQGLQFLFEYFSETQRNKGNFPGRFSGRQFSNSRSEMNVSTLELGDSALYLCASRLQGVHYGYTFGSGTRLTVV.

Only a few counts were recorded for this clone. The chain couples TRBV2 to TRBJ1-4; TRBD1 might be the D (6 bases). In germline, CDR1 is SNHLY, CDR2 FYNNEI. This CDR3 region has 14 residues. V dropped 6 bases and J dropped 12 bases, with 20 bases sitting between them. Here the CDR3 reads CASSLDRSALELFF. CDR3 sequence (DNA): TGTGCCAGCAGCCTAGACAGGTCGGCCCTCGAACTGTTTTTT.

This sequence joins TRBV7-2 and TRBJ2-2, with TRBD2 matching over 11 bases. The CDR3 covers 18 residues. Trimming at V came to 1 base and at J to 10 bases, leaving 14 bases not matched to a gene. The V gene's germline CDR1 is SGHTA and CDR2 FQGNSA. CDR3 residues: CASSLVAGGPLAFVELFF. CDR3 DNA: TGTGCCAGCAGCTTAGTAGCGGGAGGGCCTTTGGCTTTTGTGGAGCTGTTTTTT.

This CDR3 is CASSLDGGQNTEAFF. In DNA, the CDR3 is TGCGCCAGCAGCTTGGATGGGGGACAGAACACTGAAGCTTTCTTT. The V and J genes are TRBV5-1 and TRBJ1-1; D possibly corresponds to TRBD1 (6 bases). This CDR3 spans 15 amino acids. V was clipped by 0 bases and J by 1 base, with 10 bases between them. Germline V gene data show CDR1 as SGHRS and CDR2 as YFSETQ.

CDR3 sequence reads: CASSPQTASYEQYF. CDR3 in DNA: TGTGCCAGCAGTCCCCAGACAGCCTCCTACGAGCAGTACTTC. The chain joins TRBV6-6 to TRBJ2-7, with D maybe TRBD1 (5 bases). Germline V gene data show CDR1 as MNHNY and CDR2 as SVGAGI (reference sequence). V dropped 5 bases and J dropped 0 bases, with 11 bases sitting between them. The CDR3 covers 14 residues.

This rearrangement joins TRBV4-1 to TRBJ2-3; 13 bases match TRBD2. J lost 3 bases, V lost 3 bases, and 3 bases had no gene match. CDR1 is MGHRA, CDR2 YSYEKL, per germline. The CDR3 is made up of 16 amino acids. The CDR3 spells CASSQRTSGRTDTQYF. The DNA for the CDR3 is TGCGCCAGCAGCCAGAGGACTAGCGGGAGAACAGATACGCAGTATTTT.

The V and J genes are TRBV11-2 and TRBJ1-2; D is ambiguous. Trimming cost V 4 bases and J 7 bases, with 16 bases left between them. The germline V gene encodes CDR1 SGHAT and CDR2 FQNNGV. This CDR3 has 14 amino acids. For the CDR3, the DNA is TGTGCCAGCAGCTCCACTACGTCCTCCCTTGGCTACACCTTC. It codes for CASSSTTSSLGYTF.

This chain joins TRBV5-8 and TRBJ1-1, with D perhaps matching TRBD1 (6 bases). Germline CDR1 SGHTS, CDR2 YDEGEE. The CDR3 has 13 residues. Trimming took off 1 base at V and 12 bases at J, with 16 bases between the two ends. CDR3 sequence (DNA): TGTGCCAGCAGCTTGCGTCCAGGACAGCCTACTTTCTTT. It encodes CASSLRPGQPTFF.

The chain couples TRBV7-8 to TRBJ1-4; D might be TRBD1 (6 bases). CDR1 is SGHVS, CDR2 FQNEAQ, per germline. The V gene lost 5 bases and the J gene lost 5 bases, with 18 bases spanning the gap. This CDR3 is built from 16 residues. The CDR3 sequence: CASSLRADSANEKLFF. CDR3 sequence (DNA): TGTGCCAGCAGCCTCCGGGCGGACAGCGCGAATGAAAAACTGTTTTTT.

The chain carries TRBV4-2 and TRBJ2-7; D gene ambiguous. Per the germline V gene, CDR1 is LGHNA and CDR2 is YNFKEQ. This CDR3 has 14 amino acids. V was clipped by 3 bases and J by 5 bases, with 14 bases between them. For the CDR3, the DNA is TGTGCCAGCAGCCAGACCCAGGCCGGCAACGAGCAGTACTTC. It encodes CASSQTQAGNEQYF.

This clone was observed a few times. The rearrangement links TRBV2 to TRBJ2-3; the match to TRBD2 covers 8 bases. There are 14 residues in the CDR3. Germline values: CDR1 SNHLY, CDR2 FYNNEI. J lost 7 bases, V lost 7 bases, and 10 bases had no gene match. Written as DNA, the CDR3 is TGTGCCAGCATACCCAGCGGGAGCGGATATACGCAGTATTTT. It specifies CASIPSGSGYTQYF.

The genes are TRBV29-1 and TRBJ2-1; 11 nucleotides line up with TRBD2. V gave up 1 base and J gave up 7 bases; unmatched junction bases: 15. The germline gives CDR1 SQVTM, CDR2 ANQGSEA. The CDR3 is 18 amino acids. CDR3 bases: TGCAGCGTTGAAGGACTAGCGGGAAGGGAGGAAAGGGGGAATGAGCAGTTCTTC. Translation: CSVEGLAGREERGNEQFF.

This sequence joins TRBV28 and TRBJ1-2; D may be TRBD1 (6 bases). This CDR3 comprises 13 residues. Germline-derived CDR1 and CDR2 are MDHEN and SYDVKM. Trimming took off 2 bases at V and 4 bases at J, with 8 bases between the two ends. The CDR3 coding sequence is TGTGCCAGCAGTTTACAGGGGCGCTATGGCTACACCTTC. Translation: CASSLQGRYGYTF.

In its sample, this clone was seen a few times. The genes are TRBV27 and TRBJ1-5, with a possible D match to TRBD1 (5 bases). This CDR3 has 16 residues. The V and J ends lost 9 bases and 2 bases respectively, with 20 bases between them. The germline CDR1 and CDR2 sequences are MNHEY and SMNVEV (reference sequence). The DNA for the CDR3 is TGTGCCAGTAGGGCGGGGGACTGGTTTGGCAATCAGCCCCAGCATTTT. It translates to CASRAGDWFGNQPQHF.

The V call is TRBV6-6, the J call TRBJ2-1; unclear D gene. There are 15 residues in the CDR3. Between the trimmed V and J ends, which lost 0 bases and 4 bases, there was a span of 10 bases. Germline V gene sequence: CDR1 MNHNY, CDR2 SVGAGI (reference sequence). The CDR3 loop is CASSYSPGTYNEQFF. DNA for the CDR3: TGTGCCAGCAGTTACTCGCCAGGAACTTACAATGAGCAGTTCTTC.

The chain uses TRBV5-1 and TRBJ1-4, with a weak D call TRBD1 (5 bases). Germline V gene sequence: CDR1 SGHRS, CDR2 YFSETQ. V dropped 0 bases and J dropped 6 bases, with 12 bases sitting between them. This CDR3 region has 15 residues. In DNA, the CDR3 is TGCGCCAGCAGCTTGGCCGAAGGGGCTGATGAAAAACTGTTTTTT. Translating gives CASSLAEGADEKLFF.

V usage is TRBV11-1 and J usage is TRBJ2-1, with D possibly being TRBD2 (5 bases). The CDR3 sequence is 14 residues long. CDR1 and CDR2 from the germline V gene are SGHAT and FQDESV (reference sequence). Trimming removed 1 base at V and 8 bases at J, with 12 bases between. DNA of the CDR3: TGTGCCAGCAGCTTAGGCGGCAGAGGGCATGAGCAGTTCTTC. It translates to CASSLGGRGHEQFF.

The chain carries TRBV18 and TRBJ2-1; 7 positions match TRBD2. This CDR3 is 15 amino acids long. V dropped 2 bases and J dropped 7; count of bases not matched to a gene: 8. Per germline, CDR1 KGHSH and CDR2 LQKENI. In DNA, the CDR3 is TGTGCCAGCTCACCAGTCGGGGGGTCGGGTAATGAGCAGTTCTTC. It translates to CASSPVGGSGNEQFF.

The CDR3 nucleotides are TGTGCCAGTAGTATAGTATCGTCTGGGGCCAACGTCCTGACTTTC. It encodes CASSIVSSGANVLTF. The V and J genes are TRBV19 and TRBJ2-6; no reliable D call. Trimming cost V 1 base and J 1 base, with 5 bases left between them. Germline-derived CDR1 and CDR2 are LNHDA and SQIVND (reference sequence). The CDR3 spans 15 residues.

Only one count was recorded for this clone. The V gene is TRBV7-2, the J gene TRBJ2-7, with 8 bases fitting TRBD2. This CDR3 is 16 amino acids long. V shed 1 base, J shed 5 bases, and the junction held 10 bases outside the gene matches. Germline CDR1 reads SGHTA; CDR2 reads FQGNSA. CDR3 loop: CASSLGGFSGTNEQYF. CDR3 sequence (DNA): TGTGCCAGCAGCTTAGGAGGGTTTAGCGGGACGAACGAGCAGTACTTC.

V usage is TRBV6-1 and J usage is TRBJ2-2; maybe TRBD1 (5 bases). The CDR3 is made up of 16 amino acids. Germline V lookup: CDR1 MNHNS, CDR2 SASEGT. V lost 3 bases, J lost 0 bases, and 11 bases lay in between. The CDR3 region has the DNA TGTGCCAGCAGTGACAGGGTTTGGGCGAACACCGGGGAGCTGTTTTTT. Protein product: CASSDRVWANTGELFF.

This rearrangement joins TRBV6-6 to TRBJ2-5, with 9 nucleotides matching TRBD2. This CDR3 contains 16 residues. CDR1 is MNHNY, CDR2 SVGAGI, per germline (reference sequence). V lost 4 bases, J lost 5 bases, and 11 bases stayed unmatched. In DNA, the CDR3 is TGTGCCAGCAGTTCTCCGGGACTAGCTATACTGGAGACCCAGTACTTC. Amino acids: CASSSPGLAILETQYF.

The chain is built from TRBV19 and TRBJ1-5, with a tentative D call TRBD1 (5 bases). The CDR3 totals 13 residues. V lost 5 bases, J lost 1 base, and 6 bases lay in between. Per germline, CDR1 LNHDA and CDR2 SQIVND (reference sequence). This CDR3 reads CASSWGSNQPQHF. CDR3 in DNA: TGTGCCAGTAGTTGGGGCAGCAATCAGCCCCAGCATTTT.

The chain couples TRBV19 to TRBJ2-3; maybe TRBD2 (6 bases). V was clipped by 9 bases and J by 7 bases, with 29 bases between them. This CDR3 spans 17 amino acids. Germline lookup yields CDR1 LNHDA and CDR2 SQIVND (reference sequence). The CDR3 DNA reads TGTGCCAGCAAGTGGGGGAGGCGGCCTCCGCGATTGTATACGCAGTATTTT. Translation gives CASKWGRRPPRLYTQYF.

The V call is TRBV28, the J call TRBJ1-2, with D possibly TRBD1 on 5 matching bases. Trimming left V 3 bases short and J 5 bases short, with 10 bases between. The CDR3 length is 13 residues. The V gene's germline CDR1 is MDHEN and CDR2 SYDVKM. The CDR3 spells CASSLAGSYGYTF. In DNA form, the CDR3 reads TGTGCCAGCAGTTTGGCAGGGTCGTATGGCTACACCTTC.

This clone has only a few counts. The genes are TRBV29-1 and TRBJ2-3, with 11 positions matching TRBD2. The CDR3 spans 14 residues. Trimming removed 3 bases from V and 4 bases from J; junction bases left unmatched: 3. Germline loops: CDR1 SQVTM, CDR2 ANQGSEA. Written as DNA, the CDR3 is TGCAGCGTTGAGTCGACTAGCGGGGCAGATACGCAGTATTTT. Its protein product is CSVESTSGADTQYF.

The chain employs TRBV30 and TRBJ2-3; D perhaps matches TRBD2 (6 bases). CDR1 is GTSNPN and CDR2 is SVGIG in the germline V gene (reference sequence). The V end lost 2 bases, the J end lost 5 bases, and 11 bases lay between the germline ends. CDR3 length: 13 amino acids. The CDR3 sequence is CAWSSFGGDTQYF. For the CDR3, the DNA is TGTGCCTGGAGTTCTTTCGGGGGAGATACGCAGTATTTT.

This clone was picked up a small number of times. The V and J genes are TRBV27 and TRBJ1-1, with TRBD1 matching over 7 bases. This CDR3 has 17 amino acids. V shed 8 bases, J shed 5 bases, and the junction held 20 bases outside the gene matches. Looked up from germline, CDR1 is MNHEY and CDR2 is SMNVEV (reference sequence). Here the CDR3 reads CASQRDSGEIWGTEAFF. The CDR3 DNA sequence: TGTGCCAGCCAACGGGACAGTGGGGAAATCTGGGGTACTGAAGCTTTCTTT.